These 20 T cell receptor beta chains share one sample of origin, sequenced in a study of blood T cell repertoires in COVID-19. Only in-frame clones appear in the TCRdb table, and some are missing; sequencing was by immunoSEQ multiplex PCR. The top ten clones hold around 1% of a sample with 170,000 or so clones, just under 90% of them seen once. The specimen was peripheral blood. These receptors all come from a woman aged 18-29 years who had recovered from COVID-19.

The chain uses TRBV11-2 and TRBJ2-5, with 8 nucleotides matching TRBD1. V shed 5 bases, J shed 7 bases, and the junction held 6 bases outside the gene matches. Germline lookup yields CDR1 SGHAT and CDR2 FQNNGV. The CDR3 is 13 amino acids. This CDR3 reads CASSEGQVRTQYF. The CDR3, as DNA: TGTGCCAGCAGCGAGGGACAGGTCAGGACCCAGTACTTC.

The CDR3 loop is CASSRTSGQETQYF. CDR3 in DNA: TGTGCCAGCTCGAGGACTAGCGGCCAAGAGACCCAGTACTTC. The chain is built from TRBV18 and TRBJ2-5, with 10 nucleotides matching TRBD2. The CDR3 totals 14 residues. Germline CDR1 and CDR2: KGHSH and LQKENI. The ends lost 6 bases at V and 1 base at J; junction bases unmatched: 2.

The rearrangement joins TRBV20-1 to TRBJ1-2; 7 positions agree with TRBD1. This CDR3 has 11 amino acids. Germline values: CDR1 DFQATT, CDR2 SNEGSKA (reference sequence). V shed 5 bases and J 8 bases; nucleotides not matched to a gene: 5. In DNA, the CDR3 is TGCAGTGCTTCCCGACAGGGAGGCTACACCTTC. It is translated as CSASRQGGYTF.

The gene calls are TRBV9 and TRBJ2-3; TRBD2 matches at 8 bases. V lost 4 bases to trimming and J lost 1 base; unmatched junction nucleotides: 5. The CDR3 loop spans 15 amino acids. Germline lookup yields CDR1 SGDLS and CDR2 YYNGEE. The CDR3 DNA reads TGTGCCAGCAGCACGACGGGGGGGGGCACAGATACGCAGTATTTT. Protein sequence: CASSTTGGGTDTQYF.

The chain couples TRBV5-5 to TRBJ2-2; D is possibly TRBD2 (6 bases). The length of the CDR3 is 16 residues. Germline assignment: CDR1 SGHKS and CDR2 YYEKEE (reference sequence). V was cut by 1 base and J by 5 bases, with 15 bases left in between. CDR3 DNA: TGTGCCAGCAGCTTGTTTACGGGTGGAGGGACCGGGGAGCTGTTTTTT. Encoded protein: CASSLFTGGGTGELFF. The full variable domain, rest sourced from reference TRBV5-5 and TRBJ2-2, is DAGVTQSPTHLIKTRGQQVTLRCSPISGHKSVSWYQQVLGQGPQFIFQYYEKEERGRGNFPDRFSARQFPNYSSELNVNALLLGDSALYLCASSLFTGGGTGELFFGEGSRLTVL.

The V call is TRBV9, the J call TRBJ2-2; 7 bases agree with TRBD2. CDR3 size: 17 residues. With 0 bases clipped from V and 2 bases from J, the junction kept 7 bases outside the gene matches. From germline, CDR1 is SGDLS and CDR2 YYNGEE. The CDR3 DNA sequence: TGTGCCAGCAGCGTAGACGAGACTAGCTATAACACCGGGGAGCTGTTTTTT. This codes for CASSVDETSYNTGELFF.

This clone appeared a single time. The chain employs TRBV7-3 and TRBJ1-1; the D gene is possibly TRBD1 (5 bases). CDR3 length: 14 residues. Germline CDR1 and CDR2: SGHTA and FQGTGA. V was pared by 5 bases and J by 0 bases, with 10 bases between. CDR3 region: CASSLGHLNTEAFF. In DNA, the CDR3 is TGTGCCAGCAGCCTAGGACATCTGAACACTGAAGCTTTCTTT.

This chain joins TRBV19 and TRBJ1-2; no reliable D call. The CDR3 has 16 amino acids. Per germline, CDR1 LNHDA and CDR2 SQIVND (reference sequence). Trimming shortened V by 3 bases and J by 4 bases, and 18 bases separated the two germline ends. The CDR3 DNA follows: TGTGCCAGTAGTATGGTTCGGGATGGGCCCAGCTATGGCTACACCTTC. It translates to CASSMVRDGPSYGYTF.

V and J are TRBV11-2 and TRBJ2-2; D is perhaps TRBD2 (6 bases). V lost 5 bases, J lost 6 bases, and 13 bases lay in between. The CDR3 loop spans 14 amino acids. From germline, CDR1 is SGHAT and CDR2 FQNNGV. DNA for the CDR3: TGTGCCAGCAGCCCGGGACTGGTGCCCGGGGAGCTGTTTTTT. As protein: CASSPGLVPGELFF. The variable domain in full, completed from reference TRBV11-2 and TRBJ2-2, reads EAGVAQSPRYKIIEKRQSVAFWCNPISGHATLYWYQQILGQGPKLLIQFQNNGVVDDSQLPKDRFSAERLKGVDSTLKIQPAKLEDSAVYLCASSPGLVPGELFFGEGSRLTVL.

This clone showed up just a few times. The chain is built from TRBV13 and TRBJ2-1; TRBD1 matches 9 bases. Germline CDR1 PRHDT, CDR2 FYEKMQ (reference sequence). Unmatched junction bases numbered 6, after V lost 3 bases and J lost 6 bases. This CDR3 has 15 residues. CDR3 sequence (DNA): TGTGCCAGCAGCTTGGGACAGGGCCGCGGCAATGAGCAGTTCTTC. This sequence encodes CASSLGQGRGNEQFF.

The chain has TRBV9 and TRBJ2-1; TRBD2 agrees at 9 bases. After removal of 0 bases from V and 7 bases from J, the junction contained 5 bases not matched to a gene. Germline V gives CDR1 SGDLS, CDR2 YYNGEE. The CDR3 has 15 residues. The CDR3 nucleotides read TGTGCCAGCAGCGTAGGCGGGGGGGCGGGGAATGAGCAGTTCTTC. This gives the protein CASSVGGGAGNEQFF.

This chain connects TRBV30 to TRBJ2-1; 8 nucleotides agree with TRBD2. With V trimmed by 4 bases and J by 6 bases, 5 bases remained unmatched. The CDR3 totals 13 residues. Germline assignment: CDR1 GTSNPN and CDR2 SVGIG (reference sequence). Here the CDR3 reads CAWKRSGSNEQFF. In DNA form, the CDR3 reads TGTGCCTGGAAACGAAGCGGGAGCAATGAGCAGTTCTTC.

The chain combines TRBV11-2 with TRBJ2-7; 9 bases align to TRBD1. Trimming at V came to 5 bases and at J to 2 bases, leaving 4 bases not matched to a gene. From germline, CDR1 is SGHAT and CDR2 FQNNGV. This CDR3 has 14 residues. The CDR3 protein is CASSVNRGPYEQYF. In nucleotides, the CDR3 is TGTGCCAGCAGCGTAAACAGGGGGCCCTACGAGCAGTACTTC.

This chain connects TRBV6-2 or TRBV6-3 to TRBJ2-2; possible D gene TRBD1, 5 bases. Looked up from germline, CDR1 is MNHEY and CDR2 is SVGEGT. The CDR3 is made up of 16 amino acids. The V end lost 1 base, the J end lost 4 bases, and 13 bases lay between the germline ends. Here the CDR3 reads CASSYWGPSGTGELFF. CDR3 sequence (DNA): TGTGCCAGCAGTTACTGGGGCCCCTCGGGCACCGGGGAGCTGTTTTTT.

This chain's CDR3 is CASSQERPGRSVNEQFF. CDR3 nucleotide sequence: TGTGCCAGCAGCCAAGAACGACCCGGGAGAAGTGTCAATGAGCAGTTCTTC. The chain uses TRBV3-1 (or the pseudogene TRBV3-2) and TRBJ2-1; D might be TRBD2 (6 bases). Looked up from germline, CDR1 is LGHDT and CDR2 is YNNKEL (reference sequence). CDR3 length equals 17 residues. V gave up 0 bases and J gave up 6 bases, with 18 bases separating them.

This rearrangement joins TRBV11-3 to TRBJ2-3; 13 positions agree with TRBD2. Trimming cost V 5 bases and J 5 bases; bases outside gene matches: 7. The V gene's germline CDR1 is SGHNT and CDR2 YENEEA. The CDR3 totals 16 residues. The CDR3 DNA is TGTGCCAGCAGCAAGGGACTAGCGGGAAGTGGAGATACGCAGTATTTT. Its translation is CASSKGLAGSGDTQYF. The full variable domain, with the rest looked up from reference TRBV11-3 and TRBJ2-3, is EAGVVQSPRYKIIEKKQPVAFWCNPISGHNTLYWYLQNLGQGPELLIRYENEEAVDDSQLPKDRFSAERLKGVDSTLKIQPAELGDSAVYLCASSKGLAGSGDTQYFGPGTRLTVL.

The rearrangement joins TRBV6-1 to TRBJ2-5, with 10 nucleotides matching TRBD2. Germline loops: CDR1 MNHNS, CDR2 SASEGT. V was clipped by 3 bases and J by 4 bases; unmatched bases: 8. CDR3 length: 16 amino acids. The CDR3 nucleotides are TGTGCCAGCAGTGAGCAAGCGGGAGGGGGCGGAGAGACCCAGTACTTC. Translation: CASSEQAGGGGETQYF.

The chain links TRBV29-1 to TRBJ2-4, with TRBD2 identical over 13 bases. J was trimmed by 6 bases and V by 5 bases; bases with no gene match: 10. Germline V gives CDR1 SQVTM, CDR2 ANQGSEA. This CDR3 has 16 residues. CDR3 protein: CSVSAGTSGKANIQYF. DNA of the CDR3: TGCAGCGTTAGTGCCGGGACTAGCGGGAAGGCAAACATTCAGTACTTC.

DNA for the CDR3: TGTGCCAGCAGCTTAACTAGCGGGGGACTCACAGATACGCAGTATTTT. Translating gives CASSLTSGGLTDTQYF. This chain connects TRBV7-3 to TRBJ2-3; 9 nucleotides match TRBD2. With V trimmed by 0 bases and J by 2 bases, 3 bases remained unmatched. CDR3 size: 16 residues. Germline V gene data show CDR1 as SGHTA and CDR2 as FQGTGA.

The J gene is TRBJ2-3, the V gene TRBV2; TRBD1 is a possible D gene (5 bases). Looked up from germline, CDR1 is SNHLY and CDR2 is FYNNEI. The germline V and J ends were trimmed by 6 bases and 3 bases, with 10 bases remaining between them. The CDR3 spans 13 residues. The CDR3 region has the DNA TGTGCCAGCAGAGGACACACAACAGATACGCAGTATTTT. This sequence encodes CASRGHTTDTQYF.